Shown below are 30 T cell receptor beta chains from a single sample sequenced in a study of PD-1 blockade in classical Hodgkin lymphoma. Each patient relapsed following autologous stem cell transplantation, and prior brentuximab vedotin exposure differed. Investigators isolated CD4+ T cells from thawed PBMCs through magnetic negative selection. Method: immunoSEQ multiplex PCR; TCRdb's copy keeps in-frame clones and lacks some. The sample comprises 10,000 to 15,000 clones, about 90% of which are singletons, and roughly 0.51% rests with the top ten. The source was CD4+ T cells from blood, collected at baseline. The receptors come from a human donor with classical Hodgkin lymphoma.

This clone was detected only once. The V and J genes are TRBV5-1 and TRBJ1-2; 7 bases are shared with TRBD1. The germline V gene encodes CDR1 SGHRS and CDR2 YFSETQ. The CDR3 is 14 amino acids. V shed 5 bases, J shed 6 bases, and the junction held 10 bases outside the gene matches. The CDR3 DNA reads TGCGCCAGCAGTGGAGGACAGGCGAGCGATGGCTACACCTTC. This gives the protein CASSGGQASDGYTF.

On this clone itself: The junction does not match germline at one end; this may be a read error. The chain recombines TRBV7-2 with TRBJ2-7; D possibly corresponds to TRBD2 (8 bases). This CDR3 contains 13 residues. Germline loops: CDR1 SGHTA, CDR2 FQGNSA. The CDR3 spells CASSLNSGTVLVF. The CDR3 nucleotides are TGTGCCAGCAGCTTAAATAGCGGGACAGTCTTGGTCTTC.

V gene TRBV5-1 combines with J gene TRBJ2-5; 8 positions agree with TRBD2. Germline CDR1 is SGHRS and CDR2 is YFSETQ. The CDR3 is 14 residues long. V shed 4 bases, J shed 5 bases, and the junction held 7 bases outside the gene matches. The CDR3 here is CASSPGGPVETQYF. CDR3 DNA sequence: TGCGCCAGCAGCCCGGGGGGGCCGGTGGAGACCCAGTACTTC.

This clone was seen only once. CDR3 nucleotide sequence: TGTGCCAGCAGCCAACCGGGGCCGGGCACCTACAATGAGCAGTTCTTC. Amino acid sequence: CASSQPGPGTYNEQFF. The J gene is TRBJ2-1, the V gene TRBV5-4; D tentatively fits TRBD1 or TRBD2 (5 bases each). The CDR3 loop spans 16 amino acids. Looked up from germline, CDR1 is SGHNT and CDR2 is YYREEE (reference sequence). V gave up 4 bases and J gave up 2 bases, with 16 bases separating them.

The gene calls are TRBV28 and TRBJ2-1; TRBD1 matches 7 bases. J was trimmed by 8 bases and V by 5 bases; bases with no gene match: 15. CDR1 is MDHEN and CDR2 is SYDVKM in the germline V gene. CDR3 length equals 16 residues. This CDR3 reads CASSIQGFPVIDEQFF. The CDR3 DNA follows: TGTGCCAGCAGTATACAGGGGTTCCCCGTGATCGATGAGCAGTTCTTC.

The chain combines TRBV6-6 with TRBJ2-7; D is perhaps TRBD2 (6 bases). V lost 6 bases and J lost 2, with 17 bases in between. The CDR3 is 15 residues long. The germline V gene has CDR1 MNHNY and CDR2 SVGAGI (reference sequence). The chain's CDR3 is CASRTDSGYTYEQYF. The CDR3 DNA reads TGTGCCAGCAGAACCGACAGCGGGTATACCTACGAGCAGTACTTC.

J is TRBJ2-3 and V is TRBV5-6; TRBD2 matches 9 bases. Unmatched junction bases numbered 15, after V lost 4 bases and J lost 3 bases. CDR1 is SGHDT and CDR2 is YYEEEE in the germline V gene. The CDR3 has 18 amino acids. The CDR3, as DNA: TGTGCCAGCAGCCCCAGGGGCGTGGCGGGAGGGAGTACAGATACGCAGTATTTT. Residues: CASSPRGVAGGSTDTQYF.

In its sample, this clone was seen once. The gene calls are TRBV19 and TRBJ1-4, with TRBD1 as a possible D gene (6 bases). Germline CDR1 is LNHDA and CDR2 is SQIVND (reference sequence). The CDR3 has 17 residues. V was trimmed by 7 bases and J by 5 bases, leaving 23 bases between them. The CDR3 sequence is CASNLTLVGASNEKLFF. CDR3 sequence (DNA): TGTGCCAGTAATCTAACCCTTGTGGGGGCCTCCAATGAAAAACTGTTTTTT.

The chain recombines TRBV6-4 with TRBJ2-3, with TRBD1 matching 7 bases. Trimming took 5 bases from V and 6 from J; bases not matched to a gene: 8. The CDR3 is 14 residues long. The germline V gene has CDR1 MRHNA and CDR2 SNTAGT. Written as DNA, the CDR3 is TGTGCCAGCAGTCTACAGGGGTCGCCGGATACGCAGTATTTT. Translation: CASSLQGSPDTQYF.

The chain combines TRBV7-9 with TRBJ2-3, with D unclear. Germline V lookup: CDR1 SEHNR, CDR2 FQNEAQ (reference sequence). The CDR3 spans 14 residues. V gave up 5 bases and J gave up 2 bases, with 11 bases separating them. The CDR3 sequence is CASSPGYITDTQYF. CDR3 bases: TGTGCCAGCAGCCCCGGCTATATCACAGATACGCAGTATTTT.

The chain couples TRBV7-3 to TRBJ2-3; 8 bases are shared with TRBD2. Germline V gene data show CDR1 as SGHTA and CDR2 as FQGTGA. Trimming removed 2 bases from V and 4 bases from J; junction bases left unmatched: 11. The CDR3 sequence is 17 residues long. The CDR3, as DNA: TGTGCCAGCAGCTTAGGGGTGGGCGGGAGGTTTTCAGATACGCAGTATTTT. Translating it yields CASSLGVGGRFSDTQYF. Full variable domain (missing parts from reference TRBV7-3 and TRBJ2-3): GAGVSQTPSNKVTEKGKYVELRCDPISGHTALYWYRQSLGQGPEFLIYFQGTGAADDSGLPNDRFFAVRPEGSVSTLKIQRTERGDSAVYLCASSLGVGGRFSDTQYFGPGTRLTVL.

This clone has just a few counts. The chain links TRBV15 to TRBJ2-7; maybe TRBD1 (6 bases). The V gene lost 1 base and the J gene lost 0 bases, with 10 bases spanning the gap. Germline V gene lookup returns CDR1 LNHNV and CDR2 YYDKDF (reference sequence). The CDR3 runs 15 residues. The CDR3 DNA reads as TGTGCCACCAGCAGAGGGGGGCTGAGCTCCTACGAGCAGTACTTC. This translates into CATSRGGLSSYEQYF.

This sequence joins TRBV1 and TRBJ1-4. TRBV1 is reported as a pseudogene. The CDR3 runs to 11 residues. The CDR3 spells CTSSPKGKTVF. The CDR3 DNA reads as TGCACCAGCAGTCCCAAGGGAAAAACTGTTTTT.

The table lists this clone with a count of one. The chain joins TRBV7-3 to TRBJ2-7; the match to TRBD2 covers 12 bases. V lost 5 bases and J lost 2; bases outside the gene matches: 4. Looked up from germline, CDR1 is SGHTA and CDR2 is FQGTGA. The CDR3 runs to 15 residues. In nucleotides, the CDR3 is TGTGCCAGCAGCCTGACTAGCGGGAGTGCCTACGAGCAGTACTTC. Translating it yields CASSLTSGSAYEQYF. The entire variable domain, with the rest obtained from reference TRBV7-3 and TRBJ2-7, is as follows: GAGVSQTPSNKVTEKGKYVELRCDPISGHTALYWYRQSLGQGPEFLIYFQGTGAADDSGLPNDRFFAVRPEGSVSTLKIQRTERGDSAVYLCASSLTSGSAYEQYFGPGTRLTVT.

The CDR3 DNA sequence: TGTGCCAGCACGTTACAAGAGACCCAGTACTTC. This translates into CASTLQETQYF. The V gene is TRBV25-1, the J gene TRBJ2-5; D not certain. The CDR3 spans 11 residues. V was pared by 7 bases and J by 2 bases, with 5 bases between. Germline CDR1 and CDR2: MGHDK and SYGVNS.

The V gene is TRBV10-1, the J gene TRBJ1-2; no definite D call. The CDR3 spans 13 residues. Germline values: CDR1 WNHNN, CDR2 SYGVQD (reference sequence). The V and J ends lost 2 bases and 3 bases respectively, with 7 bases between them. The CDR3 nucleotides are TGCGCCAGCAGTGAGGACCGGGACTATGGCTACACCTTC. This translates into CASSEDRDYGYTF.

The sample holds one count of this clone. J is TRBJ2-3 and V is TRBV9; D may be TRBD2 (7 bases). Per germline, CDR1 SGDLS and CDR2 YYNGEE. V shed 3 bases and J shed 0 bases, with 11 bases lying between them. This CDR3 is 15 amino acids long. CDR3 coding DNA: TGTGCCAGCAGCGGGGGGGGCCTCAGCACAGATACGCAGTATTTT. Translating it yields CASSGGGLSTDTQYF.

The chain couples TRBV5-1 to TRBJ1-4; TRBD1 might be the D (6 bases). V was shortened by 4 bases and J by 4 bases, with 14 bases between the two germline ends. Looked up from germline, CDR1 is SGHRS and CDR2 is YFSETQ. This CDR3 contains 15 residues. The CDR3 is CASSNQGGDNEKLFF. As DNA, the CDR3 is TGCGCCAGCAGCAACCAAGGGGGGGATAATGAAAAACTGTTTTTT.

This chain joins TRBV7-9 and TRBJ2-1; D ambiguous. Germline V gene lookup returns CDR1 SEHNR and CDR2 FQNEAQ (reference sequence). The length of the CDR3 is 15 residues. Trimming removed 2 bases from V and 1 base from J, with 9 bases in between. The CDR3 reads CASSLLLGSYNEQFF. The CDR3 coding sequence is TGTGCCAGCAGCTTACTCCTGGGATCCTACAATGAGCAGTTCTTC.

The chain recombines TRBV19 with TRBJ2-2, with D perhaps matching TRBD2 (6 bases). V was clipped by 3 bases and J by 4 bases, with 24 bases between them. The V gene's germline CDR1 is LNHDA and CDR2 SQIVND (reference sequence). The CDR3 contains 19 residues. In DNA form, the CDR3 reads TGTGCCAGTAGTATCAAGGGGATTTTCGGGGGAGGAGCCACCGGGGAGCTGTTTTTT. Translated: CASSIKGIFGGGATGELFF.

This chain joins TRBV4-1 and TRBJ1-4; TRBD1 aligns across 7 bases. V was clipped by 2 bases and J by 7 bases; unmatched bases: 7. Germline CDR1 is MGHRA and CDR2 is YSYEKL. This CDR3 is 15 amino acids long. CDR3 amino acids: CASSQLPGQSEKLFF. CDR3 DNA sequence: TGCGCCAGCAGCCAACTACCGGGACAGAGTGAAAAACTGTTTTTT.

This chain uses TRBV9 with TRBJ2-5; 7 nucleotides agree with TRBD2. Looked up from germline, CDR1 is SGDLS and CDR2 is YYNGEE. The CDR3 contains 14 residues. V shed 0 bases and J 4 bases; nucleotides not matched to a gene: 3. CDR3 coding DNA: TGTGCCAGCAGCGTAGGAGGGAGGGGAGAGACCCAGTACTTC. It encodes CASSVGGRGETQYF.

The table lists this clone with a few counts. V and J are TRBV7-3 and TRBJ2-2; D tentatively reads TRBD1 or TRBD2 (6 bases each). From germline, CDR1 is SGHTA and CDR2 FQGTGA. V gave up 5 bases and J gave up 0 bases, with 13 bases separating them. The CDR3 contains 16 residues. The DNA of the CDR3 is TGTGCCAGCAGCCAAAAGGGGGAGGCGAACACCGGGGAGCTGTTTTTT. Translating it yields CASSQKGEANTGELFF.

The chain combines TRBV28 with TRBJ1-1; D is unresolved. V was cut by 3 bases and J by 6 bases, with 11 bases left in between. The V gene's germline CDR1 is MDHEN and CDR2 SYDVKM. The CDR3 extends over 13 amino acids. CDR3 loop: CASSFFSRSEAFF. DNA for the CDR3: TGTGCCAGCAGTTTTTTTAGTCGATCTGAAGCTTTCTTT.

The rearrangement links TRBV10-3 to TRBJ2-3; D remains ambiguous. The CDR3 has 13 residues. Trimming left V 11 bases short and J 0 bases short, with 12 bases between. Germline V CDR1 and CDR2: ENHRY, SYGVKD. The CDR3 sequence: CAARTPSTDTQYF. In nucleotides, the CDR3 is TGTGCCGCTCGGACCCCTAGCACAGATACGCAGTATTTT.

The rearrangement links TRBV6-5 to TRBJ1-1; 10 bases are a match to TRBD1. With 6 bases clipped from V and 4 bases from J, the junction kept 8 bases outside the gene matches. The CDR3 runs 15 residues. From germline, CDR1 is MNHEY and CDR2 SVGAGI. The CDR3 region is CASRSTGGGRTEAFF. The CDR3 coding sequence is TGTGCCAGCAGATCGACAGGGGGCGGTCGCACTGAAGCTTTCTTT.

V usage is TRBV19 and J usage is TRBJ2-5; D ambiguous. Trimming removed 4 bases at V and 2 bases at J, with 17 bases between. The length of the CDR3 is 16 residues. The germline V gene has CDR1 LNHDA and CDR2 SQIVND (reference sequence). The CDR3 DNA follows: TGTGCCAGTAGTAATGGGATCTCCCATCTGCAAGAGACCCAGTACTTC. Amino acids: CASSNGISHLQETQYF.

This chain links TRBV7-9 with TRBJ2-2; tentative D call: TRBD2 (6 bases). Germline CDR1 SEHNR, CDR2 FQNEAQ (reference sequence). This CDR3 spans 16 amino acids. V shed 5 bases and J shed 7 bases, with 20 bases lying between them. As DNA, the CDR3 is TGTGCCAGCAGCGATAGCGGTAAAGGATTTAGCGGGGAGCTGTTTTTT. Its translation: CASSDSGKGFSGELFF.

This chain links TRBV7-9 with TRBJ2-3; the D gene is possibly TRBD1 (5 bases). The CDR3 has 15 amino acids. V dropped 2 bases and J dropped 3 bases, with 12 bases sitting between them. The germline CDR1 and CDR2 sequences are SEHNR and FQNEAQ (reference sequence). The chain's CDR3 is CASSLSGYRTDTQYF. The CDR3 bases are TGTGCCAGCAGCTTATCAGGGTACCGTACAGATACGCAGTATTTT.

The rearrangement links TRBV2 to TRBJ2-3; 9 nucleotides line up with TRBD2. Germline V gene lookup returns CDR1 SNHLY and CDR2 FYNNEI. The CDR3 runs 16 residues. V was clipped by 2 bases and J by 6 bases; unmatched bases: 9. The CDR3 coding sequence is TGTGCCAGCAGTGAACTTAGGCTAGCGGGGATTGATACGCAGTATTTT. This translates into CASSELRLAGIDTQYF.